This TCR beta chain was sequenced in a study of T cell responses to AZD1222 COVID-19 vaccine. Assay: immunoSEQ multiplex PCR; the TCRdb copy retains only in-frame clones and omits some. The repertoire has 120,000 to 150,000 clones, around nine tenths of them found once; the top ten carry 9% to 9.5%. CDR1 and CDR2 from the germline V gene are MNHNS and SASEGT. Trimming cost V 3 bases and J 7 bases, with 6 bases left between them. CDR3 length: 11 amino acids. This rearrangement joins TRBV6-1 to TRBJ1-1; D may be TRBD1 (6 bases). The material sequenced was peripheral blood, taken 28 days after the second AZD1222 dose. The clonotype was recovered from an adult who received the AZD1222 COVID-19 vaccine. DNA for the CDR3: TGTGCCAGCAGTGACAGGGGTGAAGCTTTCTTT. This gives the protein CASSDRGEAFF.